A selection of T cell receptor beta chains follows, all from one sample in a study of blood T cell repertoires in COVID-19. Assay: immunoSEQ multiplex PCR; the TCRdb copy retains only in-frame clones and omits some. Found here are 140,000 or so clones, 80% to 90% of them singletons; the top ten hold around 1.7%. Sequenced: peripheral blood. These receptors came from a woman aged 45 to 65 with acute or convalescent COVID-19. The CDR3 runs from the conserved cysteine through the conserved F or W. Each record gives: V gene, J gene, clone size, D gene, CDR3 protein, CDR3 DNA. The D gene is left open where the match is weak. Clone sizes are given selectively: once, few, many, or a class where the clone is expanded.

V: TRBV7-3
J: TRBJ1-1
size: .
D: TRBD1
CDR3: CASSLEGGSNTEAFF
DNA: TGTGCCAGCAGCTTAGAAGGGGGCTCCAACACTGAAGCTTTCTTT

V: TRBV7-6
J: TRBJ1-6
size: .
D: TRBD1
CDR3: CASSLSQGARNSPLHF
DNA: TGTGCCAGCAGCTTATCCCAGGGGGCTAGGAATTCACCCCTCCACTTT

V: TRBV19
J: TRBJ1-5
size: .
D: TRBD1
CDR3: CASTDRDSNQPQHF
DNA: TGTGCCAGTACGGACAGGGATAGCAATCAGCCCCAGCATTTT

V: TRBV5-1
J: TRBJ2-7
size: .
D: TRBD2
CDR3: CASSPGLAVYEQYF
DNA: TGCGCCAGCAGCCCGGGACTAGCAGTCTACGAGCAGTACTTC

V: TRBV29-1
J: TRBJ1-4
size: .
D: .
CDR3: CSVGMTTGINEKLFF
DNA: TGCAGCGTTGGTATGACGACAGGCATTAATGAAAAACTGTTTTTT

V: TRBV27
J: TRBJ2-1
size: once
D: TRBD2
CDR3: CASSLEGLAGGRYNEQFF
DNA: TGTGCCAGCAGTTTGGAGGGACTAGCGGGAGGGAGATACAATGAGCAGTTCTTC

V: TRBV7-3
J: TRBJ2-7
size: .
D: TRBD2
CDR3: CASSPWSASGRREQYF
DNA: TGTGCCAGCAGCCCTTGGTCGGCGAGCGGGAGGCGCGAGCAGTACTTC

V: TRBV5-4
J: TRBJ2-2
size: once
D: .
CDR3: CASSLPQGVTGELFF
DNA: TGTGCCAGCAGCTTGCCGCAGGGTGTCACCGGGGAGCTGTTTTTT

V: TRBV2
J: TRBJ1-5
size: once
D: TRBD1
CDR3: CASRKQGGSNQPQHF
DNA: TGTGCCAGCAGGAAACAGGGGGGTAGCAATCAGCCCCAGCATTTT

V: TRBV2
J: TRBJ1-2
size: .
D: .
CDR3: CASNPGGQWLRGYGYTF
DNA: TGTGCCAGCAATCCCGGTGGACAGTGGCTTAGGGGCTATGGCTACACCTTC

V: TRBV5-1
J: TRBJ2-2
size: .
D: .
CDR3: CASSPGGTGELFF
DNA: TGCGCCAGCAGCCCGGGCGGGACCGGGGAGCTGTTTTTT

V: TRBV7-9
J: TRBJ1-2
size: few
D: .
CDR3: CASSQLGGGGGYTF
DNA: TGTGCCAGCAGCCAGCTGGGTGGGGGCGGTGGCTACACCTTC

V: TRBV4-1
J: TRBJ2-1
size: .
D: TRBD2
CDR3: CASSRGPREGFNEQFF
DNA: TGCGCCAGCAGCAGAGGGCCGCGGGAGGGCTTTAATGAGCAGTTCTTC

V: TRBV7-9
J: TRBJ1-6
size: .
D: TRBD1
CDR3: CASSPRQGTNSPLHF
DNA: TGTGCCAGCAGCCCCAGACAGGGGACGAATTCACCCCTCCACTTT

V: TRBV4-2
J: TRBJ2-4
size: .
D: TRBD2
CDR3: CASSQESNGGANIQYF
DNA: TGTGCCAGCAGCCAAGAAAGTAACGGGGGGGCAAACATTCAGTACTTC

V: TRBV28
J: TRBJ2-7
size: .
D: .
CDR3: CASSDSLDEQYF
DNA: TGTGCCAGCAGCGACAGTTTAGACGAGCAGTACTTC

V: TRBV7-6
J: TRBJ2-1
size: .
D: TRBD2
CDR3: CASSPGTSGGNHEQFF
DNA: TGTGCCAGCAGCCCCGGGACTAGCGGCGGTAACCATGAGCAGTTCTTC

V: TRBV30
J: TRBJ1-4
size: .
D: .
CDR3: CASNGVPTSTNEKLFF
DNA: TGTGCCTCGAACGGGGTTCCCACCTCAACTAATGAAAAACTGTTTTTT

V: TRBV19
J: TRBJ2-6
size: .
D: .
CDR3: CASSTPRSGANVLTF
DNA: TGTGCCAGTAGTACCCCCAGGTCTGGGGCCAACGTCCTGACTTTC

V: TRBV5-1
J: TRBJ2-7
size: .
D: TRBD2
CDR3: CASSLSTSGPSYEQYF
DNA: TGCGCCAGCAGCTTGTCGACTAGCGGACCCTCCTACGAGCAGTACTTC

V: TRBV5-1
J: TRBJ2-2
size: .
D: TRBD2
CDR3: CASSLASGNTGELFF
DNA: TGCGCCAGCAGCTTGGCTAGCGGTAACACCGGGGAGCTGTTTTTT

V: TRBV6-1
J: TRBJ1-1
size: few
D: .
CDR3: CASSETGSWTEAFF
DNA: TGTGCCAGCAGTGAAACGGGGAGTTGGACTGAAGCTTTCTTT

V: TRBV3-1/TRBV3-2
J: TRBJ1-1
size: .
D: TRBD1
CDR3: CASSPDRDWVEAFF
DNA: TGTGCCAGCAGCCCCGACAGGGATTGGGTTGAAGCTTTCTTT

V: TRBV9
J: TRBJ1-3
size: .
D: .
CDR3: CASSVGSGGSGNTIYF
DNA: TGTGCCAGCAGCGTAGGAAGCGGGGGCTCTGGAAACACCATATATTTT

V: TRBV18
J: TRBJ2-5
size: once
D: TRBD1
CDR3: CASTSDRQETQYF
DNA: TGTGCCAGCACCTCGGACAGGCAAGAGACCCAGTACTTC

V: TRBV12-3/TRBV12-4
J: TRBJ2-3
size: .
D: TRBD2
CDR3: CASSRTSVDTQYF
DNA: TGTGCCAGCAGCCGGACTAGCGTGGATACGCAGTATTTT

V: TRBV19
J: TRBJ1-2
size: .
D: TRBD1
CDR3: CASTGQGYNFYGYTF
DNA: TGTGCCAGTACGGGACAGGGCTATAACTTCTATGGCTACACCTTC

V: TRBV30
J: TRBJ1-5
size: .
D: TRBD1
CDR3: CAWRDRASNQPQHF
DNA: TGTGCCTGGAGGGACAGGGCGAGCAATCAGCCCCAGCATTTT

V: TRBV9
J: TRBJ1-5
size: .
D: TRBD1
CDR3: CASSVGRDRVEMGNQPQHF
DNA: TGTGCCAGCAGCGTAGGACGGGACAGGGTGGAGATGGGCAATCAGCCCCAGCATTTT

V: TRBV7-9
J: TRBJ1-4
size: .
D: TRBD1
CDR3: CASSRQTGRINEKLFF
DNA: TGTGCCAGCAGTCGGCAGACAGGGCGGATTAATGAAAAACTGTTTTTT

V: TRBV25-1
J: TRBJ1-2
size: .
D: TRBD1
CDR3: CASAQQTGHGYTF
DNA: TGTGCCAGCGCCCAACAGACAGGGCACGGCTACACCTTC

V: TRBV28
J: TRBJ1-2
size: .
D: .
CDR3: CASSFWQVDGYTF
DNA: TGTGCCAGCAGTTTTTGGCAGGTCGATGGCTACACCTTC

V: TRBV25-1
J: TRBJ2-2
size: .
D: TRBD2
CDR3: CASKRAGPNTGELFF
DNA: TGTGCCAGCAAGAGAGCGGGACCGAACACCGGGGAGCTGTTTTTT

V: TRBV27
J: TRBJ1-6
size: once
D: .
CDR3: CASSFEQGNSPLHF
DNA: TGTGCCAGCAGTTTCGAACAGGGAAATTCACCCCTCCACTTT

V: TRBV12-3/TRBV12-4
J: TRBJ1-5
size: .
D: TRBD1
CDR3: CASRGQLNQPQHF
DNA: TGTGCCAGCAGGGGACAGTTGAATCAGCCCCAGCATTTT

V: TRBV10-3
J: TRBJ1-2
size: .
D: .
CDR3: CATQDRTNYGYTF
DNA: TGTGCCACTCAGGACAGAACTAACTATGGCTACACCTTC

V: TRBV6-1
J: TRBJ2-7
size: once
D: TRBD1
CDR3: CASSEAGGQGIYEQYF
DNA: TGTGCCAGCAGTGAAGCGGGGGGACAGGGGATCTACGAGCAGTACTTC

V: TRBV5-1
J: TRBJ2-1
size: .
D: TRBD1
CDR3: CASRTGTGDNEQFF
DNA: TGCGCCAGCAGAACCGGGACAGGGGATAATGAGCAGTTCTTC

V: TRBV27
J: TRBJ1-4
size: .
D: .
CDR3: CASRRGGEKGEKLFF
DNA: TGTGCCAGCAGGCGGGGAGGAGAGAAAGGTGAAAAACTGTTTTTT

V: TRBV6-6
J: TRBJ1-1
size: .
D: TRBD1
CDR3: CASKMGQFSTEAFF
DNA: TGTGCCAGCAAGATGGGACAGTTCTCTACTGAAGCTTTCTTT

V: TRBV28
J: TRBJ1-3
size: .
D: .
CDR3: CASSLGGSGGNTIYF
DNA: TGTGCCAGCAGTTTGGGGGGAAGTGGGGGAAACACCATATATTTT

V: TRBV13
J: TRBJ1-6
size: .
D: .
CDR3: CASSLSGAYNSPLHF
DNA: TGTGCCAGCAGCTTATCAGGGGCCTATAATTCACCCCTCCACTTT

V: TRBV3-1/TRBV3-2
J: TRBJ1-3
size: .
D: .
CDR3: CATRGTGNTIYF
DNA: TGTGCCACCCGGGGGACGGGAAACACCATATATTTT

V: TRBV19
J: TRBJ1-2
size: .
D: TRBD1
CDR3: CASSINGQGPLSGGYTF
DNA: TGTGCCAGTAGTATAAACGGACAGGGTCCCCTTTCTGGCGGCTACACCTTC

V: TRBV19
J: TRBJ1-1
size: .
D: .
CDR3: CASTLQGLNTEAFF
DNA: TGTGCCAGTACTCTCCAGGGGTTGAACACTGAAGCTTTCTTT

V: TRBV4-1
J: TRBJ2-7
size: .
D: TRBD2
CDR3: CASSLGRLAGELQYF
DNA: TGCGCCAGCAGCCTAGGACGGCTAGCGGGGGAGCTGCAGTACTTC

V: TRBV19
J: TRBJ2-4
size: .
D: .
CDR3: CATGPPDGEVAKNIQYF
DNA: TGTGCCACCGGTCCCCCCGACGGAGAGGTGGCCAAAAACATTCAGTACTTC

V: TRBV10-3
J: TRBJ1-4
size: .
D: TRBD1
CDR3: CAISDRTGATNEKLFF
DNA: TGTGCCATCAGTGATCGGACAGGGGCAACTAATGAAAAACTGTTTTTT

V: TRBV18
J: TRBJ1-1
size: once
D: .
CDR3: CASSPLLSGQNTEAFF
DNA: TGTGCCAGCTCACCACTGCTATCAGGGCAGAACACTGAAGCTTTCTTT

V: TRBV15
J: TRBJ1-5
size: .
D: TRBD1
CDR3: CATSSPNRGDSNQPQHF
DNA: TGTGCCACCAGCAGTCCGAACAGGGGGGATAGTAATCAGCCCCAGCATTTT

V: TRBV28
J: TRBJ1-1
size: few
D: TRBD1
CDR3: CASSAPGQGAGNTEAFF
DNA: TGTGCCAGCAGTGCCCCGGGACAGGGGGCTGGGAACACTGAAGCTTTCTTT

V: TRBV9
J: TRBJ1-2
size: .
D: .
CDR3: CASSVEVGRDGYTF
DNA: TGTGCCAGCAGCGTAGAAGTGGGGAGGGATGGCTACACCTTC

V: TRBV5-6
J: TRBJ2-1
size: .
D: TRBD2
CDR3: CASSRTGTSYNEQFF
DNA: TGTGCCAGCAGCCGGACCGGGACTAGTTACAATGAGCAGTTCTTC

V: TRBV7-9
J: TRBJ2-3
size: .
D: .
CDR3: CASSDSGTSRYF
DNA: TGTGCCAGCAGCGACTCCGGGACAAGCAGGTATTTT

V: TRBV18
J: TRBJ1-1
size: once
D: .
CDR3: CASSQGVSNTEAFF
DNA: TGTGCCAGCTCACAAGGGGTTTCGAACACTGAAGCTTTCTTT

V: TRBV5-1
J: TRBJ2-3
size: .
D: .
CDR3: CASSVAQSNTQYF
DNA: TGCGCCAGCAGCGTGGCCCAGTCGAATACGCAGTATTTT

V: TRBV6-1
J: TRBJ1-2
size: .
D: .
CDR3: CASSEGGQGLFYGYTF
DNA: TGTGCCAGCAGTGAAGGGGGGCAGGGCCTCTTCTATGGCTACACCTTC

V: TRBV7-9
J: TRBJ1-1
size: once
D: .
CDR3: CASSLPGTLNTEAFF
DNA: TGTGCCAGCAGCTTACCCGGGACACTGAACACTGAAGCTTTCTTT

V: TRBV10-3
J: TRBJ2-2
size: .
D: TRBD2
CDR3: CAISEAIGGRTGELFF
DNA: TGTGCCATCAGTGAAGCTATCGGGGGGAGGACCGGGGAGCTGTTTTTT